The clone carrying this T cell receptor beta chain was found a few times. The antigen remains unidentified. One heparinised blood draw, averaging roughly 110 mL, came from each donor. These data come from a study of beta chain features in type 1 diabetes. Findings of the study overall: A moderate, significant TCRB CDR3 shortening appeared in type 1 diabetes across four CD4+ subsets.

J gave up 4 bases and V 5 bases, and 8 bases lay outside the gene matches. From germline, CDR1 is SGHDT and CDR2 YYEEEE. This CDR3 spans 15 amino acids. The entirety of the isolated RNA underwent reverse transcription, so expressed TCRB transcripts were sequenced. Using immunoSEQ multiplex PCR, the repertoire was profiled, and TCRdb retains in-frame clones only, with some absent. The table includes about 250,000 clones, approximately 14% detected once. The chain couples TRBV5-6 to TRBJ2-3, with 9 bases aligning to TRBD2. The sequenced material came from naive CD4+ T cells from blood. This TCR was recovered from a woman aged 35 to 49 in good health. CDR3 sequence reads: CASRPLAGNADTQYF. CDR3 coding DNA: TGTGCCAGCAGACCCCTAGCGGGGAACGCAGATACGCAGTATTTT.